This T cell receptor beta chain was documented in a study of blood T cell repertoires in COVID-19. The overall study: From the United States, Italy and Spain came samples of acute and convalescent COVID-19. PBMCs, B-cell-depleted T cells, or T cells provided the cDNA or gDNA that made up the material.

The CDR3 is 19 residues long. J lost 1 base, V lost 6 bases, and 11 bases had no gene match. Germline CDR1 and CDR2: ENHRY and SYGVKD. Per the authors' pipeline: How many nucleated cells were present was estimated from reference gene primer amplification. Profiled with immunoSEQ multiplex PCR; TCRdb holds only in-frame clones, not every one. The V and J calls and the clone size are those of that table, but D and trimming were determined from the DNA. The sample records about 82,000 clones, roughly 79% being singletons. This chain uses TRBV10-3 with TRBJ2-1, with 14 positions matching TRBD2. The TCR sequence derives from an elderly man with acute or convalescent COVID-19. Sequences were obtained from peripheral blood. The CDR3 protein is CAISLTGLAGEGSYNEQFF. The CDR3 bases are TGTGCCATCAGCTTGACGGGACTAGCGGGAGAGGGTTCCTACAATGAGCAGTTCTTC.